The 27 T cell receptor beta chains reported below all come from one sample, sequenced in a study of technical replicates of blood from a few donors. TCRdb's copy holds only in-frame clones and misses some; the assay was immunoSEQ multiplex PCR. The sample shows about 70,000 clones, around 96% of them seen only once. The sequencing input was T cells isolated from PBMCs. The source of these receptors is a human donor in good health.

The chain has TRBV19 and TRBJ2-1; weak D call: TRBD2 (6 bases). Trimming shortened V by 4 bases and J by 1 base, and 17 bases separated the two germline ends. This CDR3 is 17 amino acids long. Germline V gene sequence: CDR1 LNHDA, CDR2 SQIVND (reference sequence). The DNA of the CDR3 is TGTGCCAGTAGTACCCGTCGTTTTAGCGGTTCCTACAATGAGCAGTTCTTC. The encoded protein is CASSTRRFSGSYNEQFF.

The chain carries TRBV20-1 and TRBJ2-4; the D is unclear. Germline-derived CDR1 and CDR2 are DFQATT and SNEGSKA (reference sequence). Trimming removed 3 bases at V and 8 bases at J, with 8 bases between. The CDR3 is made up of 11 amino acids. The CDR3 sequence: CSASPQDIQYF. The CDR3 region has the DNA TGCAGTGCTAGTCCGCAGGACATTCAGTACTTC.

The chain uses TRBV9 and TRBJ1-2, with a tentative D call TRBD1 (6 bases). The V end was cut by 0 bases, the J end by 1 base, with 10 bases between. The CDR3 has 15 amino acids. Germline assignment: CDR1 SGDLS and CDR2 YYNGEE. For the CDR3, the DNA is TGTGCCAGCAGCGTAGGGACAGATTTTAACTATGGCTACACCTTC. Residues: CASSVGTDFNYGYTF.

This chain connects TRBV27 to TRBJ2-1; 7 nucleotides align to TRBD1. With 5 bases clipped from V and 7 bases from J, the junction kept 2 bases outside the gene matches. CDR3 length: 12 residues. Germline V gene lookup returns CDR1 MNHEY and CDR2 SMNVEV (reference sequence). CDR3 DNA sequence: TGTGCCAGCAGTCTCAGGGGGAATGAGCAGTTCTTC. Its translation is CASSLRGNEQFF.

V and J are TRBV28 and TRBJ2-7, with D unclear. The CDR3 runs to 12 residues. In germline, CDR1 is MDHEN, CDR2 SYDVKM. Trimming removed 8 bases from V and 0 bases from J, with 8 bases in between. CDR3 DNA: TGTGCCAGCTTGGCAGACTCCTACGAGCAGTACTTC. This sequence encodes CASLADSYEQYF.

The gene calls are TRBV5-5 and TRBJ1-5, with D tentatively TRBD1 (5 bases). Trimming removed 1 base from V and 5 bases from J, with 7 bases in between. CDR1 is SGHKS and CDR2 is YYEKEE in the germline V gene (reference sequence). This CDR3 has 13 residues. CDR3 sequence reads: CASSLTGDQPQHF. CDR3 coding DNA: TGTGCCAGCAGCTTGACAGGAGATCAGCCCCAGCATTTT.

The J gene is TRBJ2-5, the V gene TRBV5-1, with D tentatively TRBD2 (5 bases). The CDR3 contains 17 residues. Germline loops: CDR1 SGHRS, CDR2 YFSETQ. The V and J ends lost 0 bases and 5 bases respectively, with 20 bases between them. CDR3 nucleotides: TGCGCCAGCAGCTTGGGTTCCAGAGGGTCTGTGTGGGAGACCCAGTACTTC. Translated, it gives CASSLGSRGSVWETQYF. Full variable domain (outside the CDR3, taken from reference TRBV5-1 and TRBJ2-5): KAGVTQTPRYLIKTRGQQVTLSCSPISGHRSVSWYQQTPGQGLQFLFEYFSETQRNKGNFPGRFSGRQFSNSRSEMNVSTLELGDSALYLCASSLGSRGSVWETQYFGPGTRLLVL.

The J gene is TRBJ1-2, the V gene TRBV6-4; 8 positions match TRBD1. Germline trimming cut 4 bases from V and 6 bases from J; bases unmatched to any gene: 10. Germline V gene sequence: CDR1 MRHNA, CDR2 SNTAGT. The CDR3 has 15 residues. CDR3: CASSVETGVPDGYTF. In DNA form, the CDR3 reads TGTGCCAGCAGTGTTGAGACAGGGGTCCCCGATGGCTACACCTTC.

V and J are TRBV6-4 and TRBJ2-1, with D maybe TRBD2 (6 bases). The CDR3 extends over 15 amino acids. CDR1 and CDR2 from the germline V gene are MRHNA and SNTAGT. Trimming cost V 0 bases and J 0 bases, with 6 bases left between them. The DNA for the CDR3 is TGTGCCAGCAGTGACTCCGGGAGCTCCTACAATGAGCAGTTCTTC. This sequence encodes CASSDSGSSYNEQFF.

V gene TRBV27 combines with J gene TRBJ1-1, with a possible D match to TRBD1 (5 bases). The V and J ends lost 6 bases and 5 bases respectively, with 19 bases between them. Germline CDR1 MNHEY, CDR2 SMNVEV (reference sequence). The CDR3 runs 15 residues. DNA of the CDR3: TGTGCCAGCAGGCCCTTACAGGTTCCCTCAACTGAAGCTTTCTTT. This gives the protein CASRPLQVPSTEAFF.

This chain connects TRBV11-2 to TRBJ2-1, with D possibly matching TRBD1 (5 bases). Trimming pared 5 bases from V and 7 bases from J, leaving 15 bases between. The CDR3 is 14 amino acids. Germline values: CDR1 SGHAT, CDR2 FQNNGV. CDR3 coding DNA: TGTGCCAGCAGCCAACAGGCCTTCAGGAATGAGCAGTTCTTC. It specifies CASSQQAFRNEQFF.

The rearrangement uses TRBV6-1 and TRBJ1-5; 9 nucleotides align to TRBD1. The CDR3 runs to 15 residues. V shed 3 bases and J 5 bases; nucleotides not matched to a gene: 5. Germline loops: CDR1 MNHNS, CDR2 SASEGT. DNA for the CDR3: TGTGCCAGCAGTGATCAAACAGGGGGCTATCAGCCCCAGCATTTT. Translating gives CASSDQTGGYQPQHF.

The CDR3 is CASSSGTGAYEQYF. CDR3 sequence (DNA): TGTGCCAGTAGCTCCGGGACAGGGGCCTACGAGCAGTACTTC. This chain connects TRBV19 to TRBJ2-7; the match to TRBD1 covers 10 bases. The germline gives CDR1 LNHDA, CDR2 SQIVND (reference sequence). The CDR3 consists of 14 residues. The trim removed 6 bases at V and 2 bases at J, leaving 4 bases unmatched.

This sequence joins TRBV7-9 and TRBJ2-7, with 8 nucleotides matching TRBD2. CDR3 length: 16 amino acids. Germline values: CDR1 SEHNR, CDR2 FQNEAQ (reference sequence). J gave up 3 bases and V 1 base, and 8 bases lay outside the gene matches. The CDR3 loop reads CASSLVTSGIFYEQYF. The CDR3 coding sequence is TGTGCCAGCAGCTTAGTAACTAGCGGAATCTTCTACGAGCAGTACTTC.

The V gene is TRBV5-4, the J gene TRBJ2-5; D is undetermined. CDR3 length equals 13 residues. Germline CDR1 reads SGHNT; CDR2 reads YYREEE (reference sequence). Trimming left V 0 bases short and J 2 bases short, with 5 bases between. Here the CDR3 DNA reads TGTGCCAGCAGCTTGGGGCAGCAAGAGACCCAGTACTTC. This encodes CASSLGQQETQYF.

The CDR3 nucleotides are TGTGCCAGCAGCCCTAAGCCGGGACAGATCTACGAGCAGTACTTC. Its protein product is CASSPKPGQIYEQYF. The chain has TRBV7-6 and TRBJ2-7, with TRBD1 matching over 7 bases. CDR3 length equals 15 residues. Trimming at V came to 5 bases and at J to 3 bases, leaving 10 bases not matched to a gene. Germline CDR1 reads SGHVS; CDR2 reads FNYEAQ.

CDR3 sequence reads: CASSYKHNTEAFF. The CDR3 coding sequence is TGTGCCAGCAGTTACAAACATAACACTGAAGCTTTCTTT. The chain carries TRBV6-5 and TRBJ1-1; D gene ambiguous. Per the germline V gene, CDR1 is MNHEY and CDR2 is SVGAGI. The germline V and J ends were trimmed by 2 bases and 2 bases, with 6 bases remaining between them. This CDR3 contains 13 residues.

The V gene is TRBV6-5, the J gene TRBJ2-1; TRBD2 matches 7 bases. The ends lost 2 bases at V and 3 bases at J; junction bases unmatched: 1. From germline, CDR1 is MNHEY and CDR2 SVGAGI. There are 14 residues in the CDR3. CDR3 amino acids: CASSYASGYNEQFF. The CDR3 DNA sequence: TGTGCCAGCAGTTACGCTAGCGGCTACAATGAGCAGTTCTTC.

The chain recombines TRBV2 with TRBJ2-5; weak D call: TRBD2 (6 bases). In germline, CDR1 is SNHLY, CDR2 FYNNEI. CDR3 length: 15 residues. Trimming left V 4 bases short and J 1 base short, with 13 bases between. CDR3 bases: TGTGCCAGCAGTGGGGGACTGGGGATCCAAGAGACCCAGTACTTC. As protein: CASSGGLGIQETQYF.

The gene calls are TRBV28 and TRBJ1-4, with TRBD1 identical over 8 bases. Germline V gene lookup returns CDR1 MDHEN and CDR2 SYDVKM. The V segment lost 2 bases and the J segment 8 bases; nucleotides outside the gene matches: 4. The CDR3 has 14 amino acids. CDR3 in DNA: TGTGCCAGCAGTTTAACAGGGGGGGACGAAAAACTGTTTTTT. This gives the protein CASSLTGGDEKLFF.

This clone was found a few times. This chain joins TRBV2 and TRBJ1-2; D is undetermined. This CDR3 contains 12 residues. Trimming shortened V by 4 bases and J by 6 bases, and 9 bases separated the two germline ends. Germline CDR1 reads SNHLY; CDR2 reads FYNNEI. The DNA for the CDR3 is TGTGCCAGCAGTGGTAGAAGCGATGGCTACACCTTC. It is translated as CASSGRSDGYTF.

V is TRBV5-4 and J is TRBJ2-5; 13 nucleotides line up with TRBD2. The CDR3 is 18 residues long. Unmatched junction bases numbered 13, after V lost 3 bases and J lost 5 bases. The germline V gene has CDR1 SGHNT and CDR2 YYREEE (reference sequence). The CDR3 DNA follows: TGTGCCAGCAGCTCAACAGCCACTAGCGGGAGGGAGAGGGAGACCCAGTACTTC. Protein: CASSSTATSGRERETQYF.

The chain uses TRBV11-2 and TRBJ1-3, with no clear D. This CDR3 has 12 residues. Trimming cost V 5 bases and J 7 bases, with 9 bases left between them. The germline V gene has CDR1 SGHAT and CDR2 FQNNGV. CDR3 protein: CASSPQRNTIYF. DNA for the CDR3: TGTGCCAGCAGCCCCCAGCGCAACACCATATATTTT.

The chain is built from TRBV7-2 and TRBJ2-2, with 10 bases fitting TRBD2. This CDR3 contains 17 residues. With 1 base clipped from V and 0 bases from J, the junction kept 2 bases outside the gene matches. Germline V gives CDR1 SGHTA, CDR2 FQGNSA. The CDR3: CASSLGAGGPNTGELFF. CDR3 nucleotide sequence: TGTGCCAGCAGCTTAGGAGCGGGAGGGCCGAACACCGGGGAGCTGTTTTTT.

The J gene is TRBJ2-7, the V gene TRBV4-1; TRBD1 aligns across 10 bases. V lost 1 base and J lost 6; bases outside the gene matches: 3. The germline V gene encodes CDR1 MGHRA and CDR2 YSYEKL. The CDR3 consists of 14 residues. The chain's CDR3 is CASSQGRTGGEQYF. CDR3 sequence (DNA): TGCGCCAGCAGCCAAGGTAGGACAGGGGGCGAGCAGTACTTC.

This chain's CDR3 is CASSLYGGMNTEAFF. The CDR3, as DNA: TGTGCCAGCAGCTTATACGGGGGAATGAACACTGAAGCTTTCTTT. This chain joins TRBV7-2 and TRBJ1-1, with D tentatively TRBD1 (5 bases). V dropped 2 bases and J dropped 0 bases, with 10 bases sitting between them. CDR1 is SGHTA and CDR2 is FQGNSA in the germline V gene. This CDR3 has 15 residues.

The rearrangement joins TRBV27 to TRBJ1-2; D is perhaps TRBD1 (5 bases). Trimming stripped 0 bases from V and 8 bases from J, with 13 bases between. CDR1 MNHEY and CDR2 SMNVEV come from the germline V gene (reference sequence). This CDR3 is built from 14 residues. In DNA form, the CDR3 reads TGTGCCAGCAGTTTATCCCCGGGTTGGGGCGGCTACACCTTC. Amino acids: CASSLSPGWGGYTF.